This T cell receptor (beta chain) was captured by sequencing in a study of kidney transplant recipient with SARS-CoV-2 infection. One entry per CDR3 protein results from TCRdb running MiXCR on the reads. The sample lists 200,000 to 300,000 distinct CDR3 sequences, 25% to 35% occurring once. At least ten counts were recorded for this clonotype. The receptor was isolated from a male patient in his thirties who had COVID-19 and was a kidney transplant recipient. The T cells may come from the graft donor. The sequences come from a blood sample, collected at baseline and on roughly day 120 from a kidney transplant recipient.

The CDR3 spells CASSKVTYGYEQYF. CDR3 DNA: TGTGCCAGCAGCAAGGTCACATACGGGTACGAGCAGTACTTC. The chain joins TRBV21-1 to TRBJ2-7. TRBV21-1 counts as a pseudogene. The CDR3 has 14 amino acids.